The entry that follows covers one T cell receptor (beta chain) sequence. The antigen remains unidentified. TCRdb keeps only in-frame clones here, not all; method: immunoSEQ multiplex PCR. The repertoire holds fewer than 35,000 clones, with roughly 71% as singletons. The sample is drawn from a study of STAT5B mutations in CD4+ large granular lymphocyte leukemia. Germline CDR1 SGHTA, CDR2 FQGNSA. The CDR3 has 13 residues. V was trimmed by 1 base and J by 3 bases, leaving 7 bases between them. Study findings and constraints: Patient CD4-sorted repertoires looked more clonal than healthy CD4+ repertoires, even without putative leukemic clones.

This rearrangement joins TRBV7-2 to TRBJ2-7; D remains ambiguous. Sequenced sample: CD4+ T cells from blood buffy coats. The clonotype was recovered from a human donor in good health. The CDR3 reads CASSLVGGYEQYF. The CDR3 region has the DNA TGTGCCAGCAGCTTAGTCGGCGGCTACGAGCAGTACTTC.